This T cell receptor (beta chain) was obtained from a study of Graves' ophthalmopathy and Graves' hyperthyroidism. The study's findings and limits: Blood samples also showed most expanded thyroid clonotypes exceeding 0.001 frequency. A 13-signature model separated ophthalmopathy from stable hyperthyroidism, reaching 85% to 90% sensitivity and under 82% specificity cross-validated.

The V and J ends lost 1 base and 1 base respectively, with 14 bases between them. Germline CDR1 and CDR2: PRHDT and FYEKMQ (reference sequence). The CDR3 spans 16 residues. TCR beta CDR3 regions were amplified from RNA transcripts. Amplification began with first-round RT-PCR using HTBI primers, then second-round multiplex PCR was performed. A single record per CDR3 protein comes from TCRdb applying MiXCR to the multiplex PCR reads. In the table there are 400,000 or so distinct CDR3 sequences, about 18% of which are singletons. Researchers turned away patients with other autoimmune diseases, uncontrolled infections, pregnancy or lactation. What supplied the PBMCs was 7.5 to 10 ml of fresh peripheral blood. This clonotype has a count of ten or more. The antigen is not known.

Material: peripheral blood. The rearrangement uses TRBV13 and TRBJ2-7, with D uncertain. This receptor was identified in an adult woman with stable Graves' hyperthyroidism. The CDR3 spells CASSLVSGRSSYEQYF. CDR3 in DNA: TGTGCCAGCAGCTTAGTCTCGGGCAGGAGTTCCTACGAGCAGTACTTC.